Listed here are 5 T cell receptor beta chains from one sample, sequenced in a study of CD8+ T cells in alopecia areata. The sequencing template was cDNA reverse transcribed from extracted RNA. The table came from immunoSEQ multiplex PCR; TCRdb's copy has only in-frame clones and leaves some out. The sample consists of some 150,000 clones, about 56% of them appearing once. Treatment in this sample: oral pan-JAK inhibitor, 5-10 mg twice daily. The sequenced sample was CD8+ T cells sorted from blood, obtained at week 4, from a patient treated with tofacitinib. These receptors originate from a human donor with alopecia areata.

The CDR3 DNA follows: TGTGCCAGCGGCGACAGACCCTTGAGCTATGGCTACACCTTC. Encoded protein: CASGDRPLSYGYTF. V usage is TRBV6-5 and J usage is TRBJ1-2; D may be TRBD1 (5 bases). V lost 8 bases and J lost 4, with 17 bases in between. The CDR3 has 14 residues. Germline V gives CDR1 MNHEY, CDR2 SVGAGI.

The rearrangement joins TRBV7-3 to TRBJ2-6; D is uncertain. V was trimmed by 2 bases and J by 2 bases, leaving 4 bases between them. The germline V gene has CDR1 SGHTA and CDR2 FQGTGA. CDR3 length: 14 amino acids. This CDR3 is CASSLVPGANVLTF. The CDR3, as DNA: TGTGCCAGCAGCTTAGTTCCTGGGGCCAACGTCCTGACTTTC.

The chain combines TRBV7-9 with TRBJ2-5; the D gene is possibly TRBD2 (6 bases). Germline V lookup: CDR1 SEHNR, CDR2 FQNEAQ (reference sequence). The CDR3 has 15 residues. Trimming shortened V by 1 base and J by 5 bases, and 14 bases separated the two germline ends. DNA for the CDR3: TGTGCCAGCAGCTTAGGCGGGGAGTGGTGGGAGACCCAGTACTTC. It is translated as CASSLGGEWWETQYF. The full variable domain, completed using reference TRBV7-9 and TRBJ2-5, is DTGVSQNPRHKITKRGQNVTFRCDPISEHNRLYWYRQTLGQGPEFLTYFQNEAQLEKSRLLSDRFSAERPKGSFSTLEIQRTEQGDSAMYLCASSLGGEWWETQYFGPGTRLLVL.

This chain uses TRBV25-1 with TRBJ1-2; a weak D match, TRBD1 (6 bases). Germline lookup yields CDR1 MGHDK and CDR2 SYGVNS. With 8 bases removed from V and 5 bases from J, the gap between germline ends came to 9 bases. The CDR3 length is 11 residues. The CDR3 loop reads CASGGGYGYTF. CDR3 bases: TGTGCCAGCGGAGGGGGGTATGGCTACACCTTC.

The V and J genes are TRBV7-9 and TRBJ2-3; 7 nucleotides align to TRBD1. The CDR3 has 18 residues. V lost 1 base and J lost 6; bases outside the gene matches: 16. CDR1 is SEHNR, CDR2 FQNEAQ, per germline (reference sequence). CDR3 DNA sequence: TGTGCCAGCAGCTTAGTCGAAGTTGGGACAGCTCTGAGGGATACGCAGTATTTT. Translation gives CASSLVEVGTALRDTQYF.